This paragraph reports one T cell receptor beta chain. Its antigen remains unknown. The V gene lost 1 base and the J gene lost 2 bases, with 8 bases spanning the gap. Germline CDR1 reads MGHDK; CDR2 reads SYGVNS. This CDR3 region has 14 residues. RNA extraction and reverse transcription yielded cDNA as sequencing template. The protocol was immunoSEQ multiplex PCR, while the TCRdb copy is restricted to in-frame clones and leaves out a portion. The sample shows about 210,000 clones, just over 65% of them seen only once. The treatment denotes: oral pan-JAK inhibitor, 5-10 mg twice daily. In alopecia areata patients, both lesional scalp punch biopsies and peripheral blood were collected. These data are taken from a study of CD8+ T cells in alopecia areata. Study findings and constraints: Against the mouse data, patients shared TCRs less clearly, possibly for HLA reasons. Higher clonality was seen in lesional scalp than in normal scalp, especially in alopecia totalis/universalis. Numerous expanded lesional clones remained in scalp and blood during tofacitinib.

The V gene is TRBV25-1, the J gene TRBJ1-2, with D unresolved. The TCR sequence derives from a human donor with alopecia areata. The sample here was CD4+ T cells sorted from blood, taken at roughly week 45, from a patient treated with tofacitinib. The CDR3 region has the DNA TGTGCCAGCAGTGAATCACAGAGGAACTATGGCTACACCTTC. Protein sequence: CASSESQRNYGYTF.